This T cell receptor beta chain is from a study of blood T cell repertoires in COVID-19. Profiling relied on immunoSEQ multiplex PCR, and the TCRdb table lists in-frame clones only, not all of them. The table records some 310,000 clones, 87% of them present only once. The V end was cut by 7 bases, the J end by 2 bases, with 14 bases between. The germline CDR1 and CDR2 sequences are GTSNPN and SVGIG (reference sequence). This CDR3 region has 13 residues. This chain uses TRBV30 with TRBJ1-2, with D perhaps matching TRBD1 (6 bases). The receptor was derived from a man aged 50 or older with active or convalescent COVID-19. Sequencing was performed on peripheral blood. The CDR3, as DNA: TGTGCCTTAGGACAGAGTTTCAACTATGGCTACACCTTC. This sequence encodes CALGQSFNYGYTF.